The 5 T cell receptor beta chains presented below share a single source sample, sequenced in a study of cytomegalovirus exposure and HLA in healthy donors. It was with 60 Vbeta and 13 Jbeta primers that the PCR ran. Using immunoSEQ multiplex PCR, the repertoire was profiled, and TCRdb retains in-frame clones only, with some absent. The data show 100,000 to 150,000 clones, with roughly 80% seen just once and 4% held by the top ten. Sequencing used PBMCs. The receptors shown here come from a middle-aged woman in good health and CMV-seronegative.

The rearrangement uses TRBV7-3 and TRBJ1-1; 10 nucleotides agree with TRBD1. The germline V gene encodes CDR1 SGHTA and CDR2 FQGTGA. The CDR3 contains 14 residues. V was pared by 7 bases and J by 4 bases, with 6 bases of the junction left unmatched. The CDR3: CASKRQGASTEAFF. The CDR3, as DNA: TGTGCCAGCAAGAGACAGGGGGCCAGCACTGAAGCTTTCTTT.

The DNA for the CDR3 is TGCGCCAGCAGCCCGTCGGACTCTTGGGACACAGATACGCAGTATTTT. It codes for CASSPSDSWDTDTQYF. V gene TRBV4-1 combines with J gene TRBJ2-3, with D tentatively TRBD2 (5 bases). The CDR3 is 16 amino acids. Looked up from germline, CDR1 is MGHRA and CDR2 is YSYEKL. V was pared by 4 bases and J by 2 bases, with 16 bases between.

This clone has a handful of counts. V usage is TRBV18 and J usage is TRBJ2-7; TRBD1 is a possible D gene (6 bases). Germline CDR1 KGHSH, CDR2 LQKENI. Trimming took 4 bases from V and 2 from J, leaving 12 bases between them. This CDR3 has 14 amino acids. CDR3 sequence (DNA): TGTGCCAGCTCACACCGGGACAAACCCTACGAGCAGTACTTC. Translation gives CASSHRDKPYEQYF.

V gene TRBV6-7 combines with J gene TRBJ2-7; 7 nucleotides agree with TRBD2. TRBV6-7 belongs to the ORF category, with a function that is uncertain. V shed 2 bases, J shed 4 bases, and the junction held 23 bases outside the gene matches. The CDR3 totals 20 residues. The CDR3: CASSYLRASGHPVNRYEQYF. The DNA for the CDR3 is TGTGCCAGCAGTTACCTGAGGGCTAGCGGACACCCAGTAAACAGATACGAGCAGTACTTC.

V is TRBV19 and J is TRBJ1-5, with 9 nucleotides matching TRBD1. Germline trimming cut 5 bases from V and 3 bases from J; bases unmatched to any gene: 5. This CDR3 contains 15 residues. Per germline, CDR1 LNHDA and CDR2 SQIVND (reference sequence). The chain's CDR3 is CASSGQGRSNQPQHF. The CDR3, as DNA: TGTGCCAGTAGTGGACAGGGGCGATCCAATCAGCCCCAGCATTTT.